This T cell receptor (beta chain) comes out of a study of cytomegalovirus exposure and HLA in healthy donors. Study-wide results and limits: When a later analysis compared HLA-associated TCR beta chains with equally common others, the HLA-associated chains turned out to be more clonally expanded and to have lower generation probabilities.

The CDR3 is made up of 12 amino acids. V lost 3 bases and J 4 bases, leaving 6 bases between the germline ends. CDR1 is KGHSH and CDR2 is LQKENI in the germline V gene. Primers included in the PCR were 60 Vbeta and 13 Jbeta primers. The data were produced by immunoSEQ multiplex PCR, yet TCRdb's version contains in-frame clones alone and is incomplete. The sample has about 120,000 clones; 81% are singletons. As concerns this clone: Its cognate antigen is unknown.

The material sequenced was PBMCs. The clonotype comes from a man aged 18 to 35 in good health and CMV-seropositive. The gene calls are TRBV18 and TRBJ2-5, with D unclear. CDR3 in DNA: TGTGCCAGCTCACCGTCTCGAGAGACCCAGTACTTC. This sequence encodes CASSPSRETQYF.